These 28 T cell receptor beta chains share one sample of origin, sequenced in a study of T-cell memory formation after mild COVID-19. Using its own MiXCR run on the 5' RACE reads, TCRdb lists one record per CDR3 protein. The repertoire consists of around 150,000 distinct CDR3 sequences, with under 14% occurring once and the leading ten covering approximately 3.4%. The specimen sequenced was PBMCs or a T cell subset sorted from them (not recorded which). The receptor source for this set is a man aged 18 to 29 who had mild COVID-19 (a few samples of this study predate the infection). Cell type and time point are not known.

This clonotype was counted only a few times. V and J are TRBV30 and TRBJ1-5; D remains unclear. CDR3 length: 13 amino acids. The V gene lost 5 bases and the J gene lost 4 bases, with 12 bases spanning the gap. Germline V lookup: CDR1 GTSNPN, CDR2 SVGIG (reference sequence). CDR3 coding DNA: TGTGCCTGGGCAAGACAAGAGAATCAGCCCCAGCATTTT. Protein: CAWARQENQPQHF.

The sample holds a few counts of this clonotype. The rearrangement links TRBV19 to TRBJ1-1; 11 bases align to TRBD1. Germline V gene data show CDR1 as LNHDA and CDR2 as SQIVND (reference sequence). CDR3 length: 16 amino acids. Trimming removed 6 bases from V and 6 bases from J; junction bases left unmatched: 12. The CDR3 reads CASSPGTGGRTPEAFF. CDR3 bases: TGTGCCAGTAGCCCCGGGACAGGGGGACGGACACCTGAAGCTTTCTTT.

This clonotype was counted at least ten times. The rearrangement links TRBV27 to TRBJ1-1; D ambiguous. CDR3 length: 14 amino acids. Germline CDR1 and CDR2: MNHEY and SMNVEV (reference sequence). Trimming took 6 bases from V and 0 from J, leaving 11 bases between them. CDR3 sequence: CASRDRPMNTEAFF. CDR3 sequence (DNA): TGTGCCAGCAGAGACCGCCCCATGAACACTGAAGCTTTCTTT.

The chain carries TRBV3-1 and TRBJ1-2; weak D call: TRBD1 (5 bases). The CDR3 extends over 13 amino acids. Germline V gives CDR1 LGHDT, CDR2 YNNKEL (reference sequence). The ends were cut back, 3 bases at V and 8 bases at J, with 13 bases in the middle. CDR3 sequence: CASSQGDATGYTF. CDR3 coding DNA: TGTGCCAGCAGCCAGGGGGACGCTACGGGCTACACCTTC.

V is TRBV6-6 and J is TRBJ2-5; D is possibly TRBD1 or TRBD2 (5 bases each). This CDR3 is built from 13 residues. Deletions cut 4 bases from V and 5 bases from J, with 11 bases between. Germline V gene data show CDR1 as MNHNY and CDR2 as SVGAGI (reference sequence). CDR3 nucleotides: TGTGCCAGCAGTTCCGTGGGGGTGGAGACCCAGTACTTC. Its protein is CASSSVGVETQYF.

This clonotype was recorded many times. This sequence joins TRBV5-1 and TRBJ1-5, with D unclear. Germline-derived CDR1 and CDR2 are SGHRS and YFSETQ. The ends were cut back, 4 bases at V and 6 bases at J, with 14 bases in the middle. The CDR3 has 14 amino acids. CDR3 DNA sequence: TGCGCCAGCAGCCCCTTCGGGTCCGCTCAGCCCCAGCATTTT. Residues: CASSPFGSAQPQHF.

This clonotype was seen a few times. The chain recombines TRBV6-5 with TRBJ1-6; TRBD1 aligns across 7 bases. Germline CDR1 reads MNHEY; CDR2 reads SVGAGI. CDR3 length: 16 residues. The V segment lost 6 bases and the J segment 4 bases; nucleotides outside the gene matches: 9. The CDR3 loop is CASSRDRKTYNSPLHF. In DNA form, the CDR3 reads TGTGCCAGCAGCCGGGACAGAAAAACTTATAATTCACCCCTCCACTTT.

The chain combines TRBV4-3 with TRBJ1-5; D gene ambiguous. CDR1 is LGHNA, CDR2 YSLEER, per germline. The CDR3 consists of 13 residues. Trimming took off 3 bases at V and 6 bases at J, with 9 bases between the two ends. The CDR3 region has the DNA TGCGCCAGCAGCCAGATACATGGTCAGCCCCAGCATTTT. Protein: CASSQIHGQPQHF.

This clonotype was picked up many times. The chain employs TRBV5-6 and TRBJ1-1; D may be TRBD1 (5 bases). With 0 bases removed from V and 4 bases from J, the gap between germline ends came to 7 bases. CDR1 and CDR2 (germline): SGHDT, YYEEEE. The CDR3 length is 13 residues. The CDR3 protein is CASSLERGTEAFF. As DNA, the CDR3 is TGTGCCAGCAGCTTGGAGAGGGGCACTGAAGCTTTCTTT.

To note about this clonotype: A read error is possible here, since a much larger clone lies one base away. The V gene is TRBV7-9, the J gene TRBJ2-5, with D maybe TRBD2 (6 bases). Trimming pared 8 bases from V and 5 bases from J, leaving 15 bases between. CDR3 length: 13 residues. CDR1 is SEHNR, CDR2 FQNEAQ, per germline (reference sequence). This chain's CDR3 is CASEEGSGETQYF. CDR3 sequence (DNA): TGTGCCAGCGAAGAGGGGAGCGGGGAGACCCAGTACTTC.

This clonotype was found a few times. The CDR3 nucleotides are TGTGCCAGCAGTTTATTGGGGGGCGAAGAGACCCAGTACTTC. It translates to CASSLLGGEETQYF. The rearrangement joins TRBV12-3 or TRBV12-4 to TRBJ2-5; D is perhaps TRBD1 or TRBD2 (6 bases each). Trimming removed 2 bases at V and 3 bases at J, with 10 bases between. CDR3 length: 14 amino acids.

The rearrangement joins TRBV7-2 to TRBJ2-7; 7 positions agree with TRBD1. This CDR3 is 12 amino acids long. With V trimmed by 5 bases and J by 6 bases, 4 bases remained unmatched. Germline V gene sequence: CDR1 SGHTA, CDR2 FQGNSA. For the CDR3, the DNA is TGTGCCAGCAGCCGGGACAGAAGCGAGCAGTACTTC. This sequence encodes CASSRDRSEQYF.

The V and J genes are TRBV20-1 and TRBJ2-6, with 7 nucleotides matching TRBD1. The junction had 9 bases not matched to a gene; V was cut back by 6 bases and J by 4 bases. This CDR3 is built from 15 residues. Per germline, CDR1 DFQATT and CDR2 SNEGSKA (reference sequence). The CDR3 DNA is TGCAGTGCGACGGACAGGAACACCGGGGCCAACGTCCTGACTTTC. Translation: CSATDRNTGANVLTF.

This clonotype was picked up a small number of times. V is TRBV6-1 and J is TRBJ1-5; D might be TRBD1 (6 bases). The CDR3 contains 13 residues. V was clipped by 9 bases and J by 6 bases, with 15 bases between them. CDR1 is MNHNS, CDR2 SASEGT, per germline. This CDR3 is CASLGGWFQPQHF. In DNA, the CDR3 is TGTGCCAGTCTAGGGGGTTGGTTTCAGCCCCAGCATTTT.

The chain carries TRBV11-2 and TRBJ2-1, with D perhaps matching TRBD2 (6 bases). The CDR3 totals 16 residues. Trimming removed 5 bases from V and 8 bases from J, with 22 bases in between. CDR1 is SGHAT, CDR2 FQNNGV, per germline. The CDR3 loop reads CASSPRPAAGSYEQFF. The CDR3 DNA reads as TGTGCCAGCAGCCCTCGGCCCGCGGCGGGGTCTTATGAGCAGTTCTTC.

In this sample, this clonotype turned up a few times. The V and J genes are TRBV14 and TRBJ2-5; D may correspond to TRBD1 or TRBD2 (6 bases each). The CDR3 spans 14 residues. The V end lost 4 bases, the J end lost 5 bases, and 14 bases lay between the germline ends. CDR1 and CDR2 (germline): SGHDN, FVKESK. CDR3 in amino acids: CASSPPGAAETQYF. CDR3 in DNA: TGTGCCAGCAGCCCCCCGGGGGCTGCGGAGACCCAGTACTTC.

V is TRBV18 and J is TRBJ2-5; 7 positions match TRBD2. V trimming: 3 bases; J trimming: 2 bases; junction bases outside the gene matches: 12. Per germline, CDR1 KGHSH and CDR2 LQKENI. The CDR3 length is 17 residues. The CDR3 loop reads CASSPLAVFREQETQYF. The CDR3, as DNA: TGTGCCAGCTCACCTCTAGCGGTCTTCCGGGAGCAAGAGACCCAGTACTTC.

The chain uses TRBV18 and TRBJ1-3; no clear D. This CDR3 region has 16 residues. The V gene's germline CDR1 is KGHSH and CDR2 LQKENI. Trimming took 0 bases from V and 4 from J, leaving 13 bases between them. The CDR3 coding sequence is TGTGCCAGCTCACCACCGACTCGGTCAAGGGGAAACACCATATATTTT. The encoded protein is CASSPPTRSRGNTIYF.

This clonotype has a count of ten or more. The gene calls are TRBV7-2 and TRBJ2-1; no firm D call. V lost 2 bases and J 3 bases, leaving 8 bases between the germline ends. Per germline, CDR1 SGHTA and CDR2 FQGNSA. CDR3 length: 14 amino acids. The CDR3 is CASSLRISYNEQFF. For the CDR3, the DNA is TGTGCCAGCAGCTTACGGATCAGCTACAATGAGCAGTTCTTC.

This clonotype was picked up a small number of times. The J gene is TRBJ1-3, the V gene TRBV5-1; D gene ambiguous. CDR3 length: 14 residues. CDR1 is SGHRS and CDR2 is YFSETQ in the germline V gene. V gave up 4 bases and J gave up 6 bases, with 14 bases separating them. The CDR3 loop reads CASSRIPEENTIYF. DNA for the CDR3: TGCGCCAGCAGCCGGATCCCCGAGGAAAACACCATATATTTT.

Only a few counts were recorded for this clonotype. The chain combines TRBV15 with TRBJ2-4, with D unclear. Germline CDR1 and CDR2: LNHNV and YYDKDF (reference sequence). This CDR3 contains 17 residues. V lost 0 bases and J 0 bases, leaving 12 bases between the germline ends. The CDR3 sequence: CATSRELTLIAKNIQYF. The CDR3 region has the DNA TGTGCCACCAGCAGAGAATTGACTTTAATAGCCAAAAACATTCAGTACTTC.

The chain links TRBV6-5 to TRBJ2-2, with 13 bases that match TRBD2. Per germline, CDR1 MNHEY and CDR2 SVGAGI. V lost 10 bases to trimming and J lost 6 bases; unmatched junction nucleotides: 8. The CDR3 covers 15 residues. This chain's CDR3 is CATRPGLAGSGELFF. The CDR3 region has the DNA TGTGCCACCAGACCGGGACTAGCGGGGTCCGGGGAGCTGTTTTTT.

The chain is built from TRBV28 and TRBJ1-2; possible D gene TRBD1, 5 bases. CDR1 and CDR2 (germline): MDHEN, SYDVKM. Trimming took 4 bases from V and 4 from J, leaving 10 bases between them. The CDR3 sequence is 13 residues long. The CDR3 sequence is CASSYGAFYGYTF. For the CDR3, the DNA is TGTGCCAGCAGTTATGGGGCCTTCTATGGCTACACCTTC.

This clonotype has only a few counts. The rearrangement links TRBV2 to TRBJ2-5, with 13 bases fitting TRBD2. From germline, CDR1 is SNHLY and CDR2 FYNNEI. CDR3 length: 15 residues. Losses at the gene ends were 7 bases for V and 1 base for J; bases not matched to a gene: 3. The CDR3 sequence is CASTGTSGVQETQYF. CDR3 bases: TGTGCCAGCACCGGGACTAGCGGGGTCCAAGAGACCCAGTACTTC.

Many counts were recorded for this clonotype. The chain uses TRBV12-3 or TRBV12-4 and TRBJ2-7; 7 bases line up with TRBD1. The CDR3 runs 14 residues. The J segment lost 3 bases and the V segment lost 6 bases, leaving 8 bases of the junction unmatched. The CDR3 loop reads CASSSQGTLYEQYF. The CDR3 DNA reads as TGTGCCAGCAGCTCACAGGGGACCCTCTACGAGCAGTACTTC.

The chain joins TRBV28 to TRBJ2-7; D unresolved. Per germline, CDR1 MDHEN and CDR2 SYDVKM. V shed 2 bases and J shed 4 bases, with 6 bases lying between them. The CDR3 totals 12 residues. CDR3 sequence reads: CASSLGGYEQYV. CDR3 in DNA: TGTGCCAGCAGTTTAGGCGGTTACGAGCAGTACGTC.

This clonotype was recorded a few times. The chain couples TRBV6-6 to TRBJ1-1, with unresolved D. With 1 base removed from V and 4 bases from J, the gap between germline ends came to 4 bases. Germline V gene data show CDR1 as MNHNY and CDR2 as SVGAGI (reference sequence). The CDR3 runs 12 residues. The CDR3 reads CASSYWSTEAFF. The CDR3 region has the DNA TGTGCCAGCAGTTACTGGAGCACTGAAGCTTTCTTT.

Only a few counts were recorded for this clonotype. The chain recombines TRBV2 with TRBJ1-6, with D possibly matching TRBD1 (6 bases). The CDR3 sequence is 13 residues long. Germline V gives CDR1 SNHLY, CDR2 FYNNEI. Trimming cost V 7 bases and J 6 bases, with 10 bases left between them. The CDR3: CASKRGPNSPLHF. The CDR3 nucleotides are TGTGCCAGCAAACGGGGGCCTAATTCACCCCTCCACTTT.